This T cell receptor beta chain emerged from a study of blood T cell repertoires in COVID-19. In the study overall: Acute-phase and convalescent COVID-19 samples originated in the United States, Italy and Spain. The cDNA or gDNA used as material had been derived from T cells, B-cell-depleted T cells, or PBMCs.

This CDR3 region has 15 residues. From germline, CDR1 is GTSNPN and CDR2 SVGIG (reference sequence). V lost 5 bases to trimming and J lost 4 bases; unmatched junction nucleotides: 11. Generated by immunoSEQ multiplex PCR, the TCRdb table keeps only in-frame clones and is missing some. The sample shows 120,000 or so clones, around 87% of them seen only once. Material for sequencing was peripheral blood. The TCR comes from a middle-aged man with acute or convalescent COVID-19. The rearrangement uses TRBV30 and TRBJ2-1, with TRBD2 matching over 7 bases. The DNA for the CDR3 is TGTGCCTGGGCCACCCGGGAGGACCCTTACAATGAGCAGTTCTTC. Residues: CAWATREDPYNEQFF.